Sequencing of this T cell receptor beta chain was carried out in a study of CD8 T cells in ankylosing spondylitis. This clonotype appeared a few times. Germline V gene sequence: CDR1 SGHTA, CDR2 FQGNSA. V was pared by 0 bases and J by 1 base, with 2 bases of the junction left unmatched. CDR3 length: 16 amino acids. TCRdb re-analysed the 5' RACE reads in MiXCR, keeping a single row per CDR3 protein. Of 200,000 to 300,000 distinct CDR3 sequences detected, over 7% appear once; the ten largest clones hold more than 4%. This receptor was taken from a female donor with ankylosing spondylitis or in good health (not recorded which). The chain couples TRBV7-2 to TRBJ2-3; 9 positions agree with TRBD2. Sequenced input: blood, either unsorted or a sorted T cell fraction (not recorded which). This chain's CDR3 is CASSLAIAGGTDTQYF. The CDR3 bases are TGTGCCAGCAGCTTAGCGATAGCGGGGGGCACAGATACGCAGTATTTT.